The TCR beta chain under discussion was sequenced for a study of post-analysis software for immune sequencing data. Study summary: Relapsing-remitting, secondary progressive and progressive-relapsing multiple sclerosis courses were included. Study observations and caveats: Samples made in the same batch grouped tightly together by F measure. Among multiple sclerosis patients, normalized Chao1 diversity was significantly below that of controls.

Every TCR beta cDNA library bore unique molecular identifiers. TCRdb independently ran MiXCR on the PCR reads; one entry per CDR3 protein. This table holds approximately 350,000 distinct CDR3 sequences, around a third found once. This clonotype was found many times. Antigen unknown. The sequence was obtained from a girl under 18 with multiple sclerosis. Material for sequencing was blood.

The CDR3: CASSPGTGLNSPLHF. The DNA for the CDR3 is TGTGCCAGCAGCCCCGGGACAGGGCTTAATTCACCCCTCCACTTT. This sequence joins TRBV7-2 and TRBJ1-6, with 9 positions matching TRBD1. The CDR3 sequence is 15 residues long. Germline V lookup: CDR1 SGHTA, CDR2 FQGNSA. Trimming cost V 5 bases and J 6 bases; bases outside gene matches: 5.